Presented here are 22 T cell receptor beta chains from one specimen sequenced in a study of OX40 agonist ivuxolimab in advanced cancers. TCRdb's copy holds only in-frame clones and misses some; the assay was immunoSEQ multiplex PCR. The sample records over 45,000 clones, about 86% being singletons. The sample in question was CD4+ or CD8+ T cells sorted from blood, obtained in a trial of the OX40 agonist ivuxolimab. These receptors were obtained from an adult with an advanced solid tumor such as melanoma, head and neck, liver or kidney cancer.

The V and J genes are TRBV28 and TRBJ1-1, with D possibly matching TRBD1 (6 bases). This CDR3 has 12 amino acids. Per the germline V gene, CDR1 is MDHEN and CDR2 is SYDVKM. The V and J ends lost 11 bases and 1 base respectively, with 11 bases between them. CDR3: CAGKTGNTEAFF. The CDR3 region has the DNA TGTGCCGGCAAGACAGGGAACACTGAAGCTTTCTTT.

The chain uses TRBV16 and TRBJ2-2, with 8 bases aligning to TRBD1. J gave up 5 bases and V 3 bases, and 2 bases lay outside the gene matches. This CDR3 has 14 amino acids. In germline, CDR1 is KGHSY, CDR2 FQNENV. The CDR3 bases are TGTGCCAGCAGCCAGACAGGGGTGACCGGGGAGCTGTTTTTT. Amino acids: CASSQTGVTGELFF.

This clone was detected only a few times. This sequence joins TRBV6-1 and TRBJ2-6, with 7 bases fitting TRBD1. The V gene's germline CDR1 is MNHNS and CDR2 SASEGT. CDR3 length: 14 residues. V gave up 5 bases and J gave up 2 bases; unmatched junction bases: 0. CDR3 in DNA: TGTGCCAGCAGTCAGGGGGCTGGGGCCAACGTCCTGACTTTC. Encoded protein: CASSQGAGANVLTF.

The V call is TRBV5-1, the J call TRBJ2-5, with D perhaps matching TRBD1 or TRBD2 (5 bases each). TRBJ2-7 matches the DNA end more closely, so the J call is doubtful. Germline CDR1 is SGHRS and CDR2 is YFSETQ. CDR3 length equals 14 residues. For the CDR3, the DNA is TGCGCCAGCAGGGTTGAGGGGTCCAGCTACGAGCAGTACTTC. This codes for CASRVEGSSYEQYF.

The chain has TRBV7-2 and TRBJ1-2, with D maybe TRBD1 (6 bases). V was pared by 6 bases and J by 6 bases, with 20 bases between. This CDR3 has 15 residues. The germline V gene encodes CDR1 SGHTA and CDR2 FQGNSA. CDR3 coding DNA: TGTGCCAGCAGTCAGGGGTGGGTTAGAACCCATGGCTACACCTTC. Translated, it gives CASSQGWVRTHGYTF.

The chain is built from TRBV15 and TRBJ2-1; no clear D. The V end lost 5 bases, the J end lost 15 bases, and 17 bases lay between the germline ends. Germline V lookup: CDR1 LNHNV, CDR2 YYDKDF (reference sequence). The CDR3 contains 12 residues. The CDR3 loop is CATSSDPWGMFF. The CDR3 region has the DNA TGTGCCACCAGCTCCGACCCGTGGGGTATGTTCTTC. The complete variable domain, with remaining parts taken from reference TRBV15 and TRBJ2-1, reads DAMVIQNPRYQVTQFGKPVTLSCSQTLNHNVMYWYQQKSSQAPKLLFHYYDKDFNNEADTPDNFQSRRPNTSFCFLDIRSPGLGDTAMYLCATSSDPWGMFFGPGTRLTVL.

V and J are TRBV5-1 and TRBJ2-1; TRBD2 agrees at 8 bases. CDR1 and CDR2 (germline): SGHRS, YFSETQ. Trimming cost V 3 bases and J 7 bases; bases outside gene matches: 12. CDR3 length: 16 amino acids. DNA of the CDR3: TGCGCCAGCAGCTCCTTTCCGGGGGGGGCTGGTAATGAGCAGTTCTTC. This sequence encodes CASSSFPGGAGNEQFF.

The gene calls are TRBV9 and TRBJ2-5; TRBD1 is a possible D gene (5 bases). V was clipped by 3 bases and J by 1 base, with 7 bases between them. Per the germline V gene, CDR1 is SGDLS and CDR2 is YYNGEE. The CDR3 is 13 amino acids. CDR3 sequence (DNA): TGTGCCAGCAGCGGGGGCCGCCAAGAGACCCAGTACTTC. It translates to CASSGGRQETQYF.

V usage is TRBV27 and J usage is TRBJ1-5; no clear D gene. The CDR3 is made up of 13 amino acids. From germline, CDR1 is MNHEY and CDR2 SMNVEV (reference sequence). The V end lost 11 bases, the J end lost 0 bases, and 11 bases lay between the germline ends. In DNA, the CDR3 is TGTGCCTCACGGCCAGTTAGCAATCAGCCCCAGCATTTT. This encodes CASRPVSNQPQHF.

The V gene is TRBV6-5, the J gene TRBJ1-6; TRBD1 matches at 7 bases. Germline CDR1 is MNHEY and CDR2 is SVGAGI. Germline trimming cut 4 bases from V and 5 bases from J; bases unmatched to any gene: 8. The CDR3 loop spans 16 amino acids. The CDR3: CASSWSLTGNNSPLHF. The CDR3 DNA follows: TGTGCCAGCAGTTGGTCATTGACAGGGAATAATTCACCCCTCCACTTT.

The CDR3 DNA reads TGTGCCAGCAGCCCCTGGGTAGCGGGGGGGAACGATGAGCAGTTCTTC. Its protein is CASSPWVAGGNDEQFF. The V gene is TRBV7-8, the J gene TRBJ2-1, with 11 positions matching TRBD2. CDR1 and CDR2 from the germline V gene are SGHVS and FQNEAQ. Trimming at V came to 5 bases and at J to 8 bases, leaving 11 bases not matched to a gene. This CDR3 region has 16 residues.

V gene TRBV4-2 combines with J gene TRBJ1-1; D unresolved. The CDR3 runs to 13 residues. CDR1 is LGHNA, CDR2 YNFKEQ, per germline. Trimming shortened V by 4 bases and J by 0 bases, and 6 bases separated the two germline ends. For the CDR3, the DNA is TGTGCCAGCAGCCCCCAGCTGAACACTGAAGCTTTCTTT. Translation gives CASSPQLNTEAFF.

The genes are TRBV1 and TRBJ2-3; the D call in the table, TRBD2, was not verified against the DNA. TRBV1 is designated a pseudogene. This CDR3 contains 17 residues. The CDR3 coding sequence is TGCACCAGCAGCCAAGATCCCCCTAGCAGATTCGCAGATACGCAGTATTTT. This encodes CTSSQDPPSRFADTQYF.

The V and J genes are TRBV5-1 and TRBJ2-1; 15 nucleotides agree with TRBD2. V shed 4 bases and J 7 bases; nucleotides not matched to a gene: 3. There are 15 residues in the CDR3. CDR1 and CDR2 (germline): SGHRS, YFSETQ. The CDR3 spells CASSVGTSGGNEQFF. The CDR3 DNA reads as TGCGCCAGCAGCGTAGGGACTAGCGGGGGGAATGAGCAGTTCTTC.

This chain links TRBV5-1 with TRBJ2-3, with D maybe TRBD1 (6 bases). With 0 bases removed from V and 2 bases from J, the gap between germline ends came to 13 bases. This CDR3 comprises 16 residues. CDR1 and CDR2 from the germline V gene are SGHRS and YFSETQ. The chain's CDR3 is CASSLGTGPDTDTQYF. DNA for the CDR3: TGCGCCAGCAGCTTGGGTACAGGGCCAGACACAGATACGCAGTATTTT.

The J gene is TRBJ1-2, the V gene TRBV4-1, with no clear D. CDR3 length equals 14 residues. Germline-derived CDR1 and CDR2 are MGHRA and YSYEKL. Trimming left V 4 bases short and J 2 bases short, with 11 bases between. Here the CDR3 DNA reads TGCGCCAGCAGCCGCCCGGACGTGAACTATGGCTACACCTTC. Its translation is CASSRPDVNYGYTF.

This chain connects TRBV5-6 to TRBJ2-2; D remains unclear. Trimming shortened V by 0 bases and J by 6 bases, and 15 bases separated the two germline ends. The germline CDR1 and CDR2 sequences are SGHDT and YYEEEE. The CDR3 runs 16 residues. CDR3 DNA sequence: TGTGCCAGCAGCTTGGGCCTCGGTGGTGTTTCCGGGGAGCTGTTTTTT. Translated, it gives CASSLGLGGVSGELFF.

The rearrangement joins TRBV5-8 to TRBJ2-1; the match to TRBD1 covers 9 bases. Germline V gene data show CDR1 as SGHTS and CDR2 as YDEGEE. The CDR3 is 16 residues long. After removal of 0 bases from V and 7 bases from J, the junction contained 8 bases not matched to a gene. The CDR3 sequence: CASSLGGQGYTNEQFF. The CDR3, as DNA: TGTGCCAGCAGCTTGGGAGGACAGGGGTATACTAATGAGCAGTTCTTC.

The chain recombines TRBV15 with TRBJ2-1; D gene uncertain. Trimming removed 3 bases from V and 4 bases from J, with 16 bases in between. The CDR3 is 16 residues long. Germline values: CDR1 LNHNV, CDR2 YYDKDF (reference sequence). The CDR3 bases are TGTGCCACCAGCAGCCGGACCCACCCCGGGTACAATGAGCAGTTCTTC. Translating it yields CATSSRTHPGYNEQFF.

The chain joins TRBV6-5 to TRBJ2-1, with a tentative D call TRBD1 (6 bases). Germline V gives CDR1 MNHEY, CDR2 SVGAGI. V dropped 3 bases and J dropped 3 bases, with 9 bases sitting between them. CDR3 size: 14 residues. In nucleotides, the CDR3 is TGTGCCAGCAGTTATGACAGGAGCTACAATGAGCAGTTCTTC. It yields the protein CASSYDRSYNEQFF.

The chain employs TRBV6-1 and TRBJ2-7; TRBD1 matches 9 bases. This CDR3 has 14 amino acids. V gave up 5 bases and J gave up 2 bases; unmatched junction bases: 4. The V gene's germline CDR1 is MNHNS and CDR2 SASEGT. This CDR3 reads CASSNRGLTYEQYF. In nucleotides, the CDR3 is TGTGCCAGCAGTAACAGGGGGCTTACCTACGAGCAGTACTTC.

The V and J genes are TRBV29-1 and TRBJ1-5; TRBD1 aligns across 7 bases. The CDR3 has 12 amino acids. CDR1 and CDR2 from the germline V gene are SQVTM and ANQGSEA. The V gene end was trimmed by 7 bases and the J gene end by 7 bases; junction bases not matched to a gene: 7. This chain's CDR3 is CSENRGLQPQHF. CDR3 coding DNA: TGCAGCGAGAACAGGGGTTTGCAGCCCCAGCATTTT.